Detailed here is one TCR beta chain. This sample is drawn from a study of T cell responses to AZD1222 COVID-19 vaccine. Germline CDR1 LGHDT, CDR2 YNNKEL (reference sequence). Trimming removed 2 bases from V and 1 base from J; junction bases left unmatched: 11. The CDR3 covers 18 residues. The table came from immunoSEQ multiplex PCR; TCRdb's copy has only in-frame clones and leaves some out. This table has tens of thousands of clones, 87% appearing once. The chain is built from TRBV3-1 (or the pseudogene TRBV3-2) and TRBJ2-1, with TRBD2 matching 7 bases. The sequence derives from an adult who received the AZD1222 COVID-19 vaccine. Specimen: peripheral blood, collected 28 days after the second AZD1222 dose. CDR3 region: CASSQREAAGASYNEQFF. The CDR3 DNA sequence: TGTGCCAGCAGCCAAAGGGAGGCGGCGGGAGCATCCTACAATGAGCAGTTCTTC.